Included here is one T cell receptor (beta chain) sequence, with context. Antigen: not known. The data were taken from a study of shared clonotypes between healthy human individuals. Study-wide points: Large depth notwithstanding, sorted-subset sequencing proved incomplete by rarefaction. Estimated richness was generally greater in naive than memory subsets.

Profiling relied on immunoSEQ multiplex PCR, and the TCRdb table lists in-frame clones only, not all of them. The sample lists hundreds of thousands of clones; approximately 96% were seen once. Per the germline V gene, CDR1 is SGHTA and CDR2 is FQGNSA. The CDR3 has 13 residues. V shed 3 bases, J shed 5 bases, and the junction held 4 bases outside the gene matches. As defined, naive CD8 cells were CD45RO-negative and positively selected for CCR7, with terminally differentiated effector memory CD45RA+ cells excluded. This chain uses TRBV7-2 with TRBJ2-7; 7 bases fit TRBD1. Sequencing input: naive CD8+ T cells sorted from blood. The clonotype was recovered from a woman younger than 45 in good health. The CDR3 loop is CASSLTGSHEQYF. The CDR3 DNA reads TGTGCCAGCAGCTTGACAGGGTCGCACGAGCAGTACTTC.